The T cell receptor beta chain under discussion was sequenced for a study of T-cell reconstitution after alpha-beta-depleted transplantation in children. Study-wide findings and caveats: The high TCRbeta diversity at day 60 in some patients came from surviving recipient T cells and thymic progenitors. From newly produced T cells came most of the T-cell counts and diversity one year after transplant.

Germline V CDR1 and CDR2: SGHRS, YFSETQ. V lost 4 bases and J 0 bases, leaving 14 bases between the germline ends. The CDR3 runs to 16 residues. Using unique molecular identifiers, the investigators prepared the TCRbeta library. TCRdb processed the PCR reads anew with MiXCR; each CDR3 protein has one entry. Of a few thousand distinct CDR3 sequences listed, about a quarter were seen once; the top ten hold under 30%. On this clonotype itself: Its antigen remains unidentified.

This rearrangement joins TRBV5-1 to TRBJ2-1; tentatively, D is TRBD1 or TRBD2 (5 bases each). This specimen was PBMCs, mostly from graft donor cells, taken 60 days after TCRalphabeta/CD19-depleted stem cell transplant. The TCR sequence derives from a boy in the first two years of life who had a stem cell transplant for SCID, so the T cells may come from the graft donor. The CDR3 here is CASSQGPISSYNEQFF. For the CDR3, the DNA is TGCGCCAGCAGCCAGGGACCTATAAGCTCCTACAATGAGCAGTTCTTC.